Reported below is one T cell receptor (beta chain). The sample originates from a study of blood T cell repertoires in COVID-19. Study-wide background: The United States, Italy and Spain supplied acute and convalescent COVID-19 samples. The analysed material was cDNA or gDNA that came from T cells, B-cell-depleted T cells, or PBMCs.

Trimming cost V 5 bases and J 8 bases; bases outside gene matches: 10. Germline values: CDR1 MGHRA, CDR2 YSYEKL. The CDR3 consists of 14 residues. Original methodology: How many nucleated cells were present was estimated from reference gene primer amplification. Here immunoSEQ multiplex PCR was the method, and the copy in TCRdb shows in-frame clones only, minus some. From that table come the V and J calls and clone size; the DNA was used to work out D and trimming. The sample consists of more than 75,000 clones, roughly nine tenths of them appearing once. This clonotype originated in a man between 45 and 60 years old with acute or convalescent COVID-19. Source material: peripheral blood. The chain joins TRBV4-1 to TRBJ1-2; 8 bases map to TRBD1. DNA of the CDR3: TGCGCCAGCAGCGCAGGGGGCGCGGTACGGGGCTACACCTTC. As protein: CASSAGGAVRGYTF.